The clone carrying this T cell receptor beta chain was seen many times. The CDR3 is 14 residues long. Per the germline V gene, CDR1 is MNHNS and CDR2 is SASEGT. Losses at the gene ends were 6 bases for V and 4 bases for J; bases not matched to a gene: 4. This sample was taken from a study of blood T cells in healthy people across ages. The authors ran a second PCR of roughly 6 to 12 cycles using a sample-barcoded 5' primer and a J-beta primer mix. Researchers report that each sample yielded at least 2.5 million CDR3-containing paired-end reads. From the 5' RACE reads, TCRdb called clonotypes with MiXCR, one entry per CDR3 protein. Here the sample spans about 640,000 distinct CDR3 sequences, about 30% being singletons.

The clonotype originates from a woman older than 75 in good health. The genes are TRBV6-1 and TRBJ2-3, with 10 bases fitting TRBD1. Sequencing used blood. The CDR3 nucleotides are TGTGCCAGCAGGGGGGACAGGGGAGCAGATACGCAGTATTTT. It codes for CASRGDRGADTQYF.